This T cell receptor (beta chain) was recorded in a study of blood T cell repertoires in COVID-19. V was pared by 3 bases and J by 9 bases, with 11 bases between. The CDR3 runs to 12 residues. Data came from immunoSEQ multiplex PCR; TCRdb stores just in-frame clones and leaves some out. The sample has about 160,000 clones, approximately 82% seen once. The sequencing sample was made of PBMCs or T cells enriched from blood (not recorded which). This sequence joins TRBV12-3 or TRBV12-4 and TRBJ1-2; D call uncertain. The sequence came from a woman aged 50 to 65 who had recovered from COVID-19. The CDR3: CASSFSFGRYTF. The DNA for the CDR3 is TGTGCCAGCAGTTTTTCATTTGGGCGCTACACCTTC.